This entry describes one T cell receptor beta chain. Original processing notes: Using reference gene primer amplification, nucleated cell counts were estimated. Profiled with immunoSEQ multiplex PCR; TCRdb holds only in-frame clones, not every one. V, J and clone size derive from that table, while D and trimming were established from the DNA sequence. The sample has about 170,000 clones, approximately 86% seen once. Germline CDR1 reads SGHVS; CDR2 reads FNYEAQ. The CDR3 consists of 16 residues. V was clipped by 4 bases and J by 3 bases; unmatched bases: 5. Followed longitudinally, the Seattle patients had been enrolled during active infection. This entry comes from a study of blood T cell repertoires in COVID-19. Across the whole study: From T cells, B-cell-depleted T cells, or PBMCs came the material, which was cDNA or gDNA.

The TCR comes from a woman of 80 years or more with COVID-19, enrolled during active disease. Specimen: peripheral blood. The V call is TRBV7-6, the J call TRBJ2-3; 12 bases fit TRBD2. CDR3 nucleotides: TGTGCCAGCAGCTCCCGACTAGCGGGAGTGACAGATACGCAGTATTTT. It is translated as CASSSRLAGVTDTQYF.